This T cell receptor (beta chain) came from a study of T-cell reconstitution after alpha-beta-depleted transplantation in children. CDR3 size: 16 residues. Trimming cost V 4 bases and J 3 bases, with 18 bases left between them. CDR1 is LGHDT, CDR2 YNNKEL, per germline (reference sequence). It was with unique molecular identifiers that the TCRbeta library was prepared. In TCRdb, the PCR reads were re-called with MiXCR into one record per CDR3 protein. The sample carries about 230,000 distinct CDR3 sequences, 9.5% to 15% recorded once. At least ten counts were recorded for this clonotype. This receptor was identified in a human donor who donated a stem cell graft to a child with acute lymphoblastic leukemia. The source was PBMCs from the stem cell graft donor, collected from the stem cell graft. The V gene is TRBV3-1, the J gene TRBJ1-2; D is possibly TRBD1 (5 bases). The CDR3: CASSRREGRGHYGYTF. CDR3 sequence (DNA): TGTGCCAGCAGCCGCCGGGAGGGGCGGGGCCACTATGGCTACACCTTC. The variable domain in full, completed from reference TRBV3-1 and TRBJ1-2, reads DTAVSQTPKYLVTQMGNDKSIKCEQNLGHDTMYWYKQDSKKFLKIMFSYNNKELIINETVPNRFSPKSPDKAHLNLHINSLELGDSAVYFCASSRREGRGHYGYTFGSGTRLTVV.